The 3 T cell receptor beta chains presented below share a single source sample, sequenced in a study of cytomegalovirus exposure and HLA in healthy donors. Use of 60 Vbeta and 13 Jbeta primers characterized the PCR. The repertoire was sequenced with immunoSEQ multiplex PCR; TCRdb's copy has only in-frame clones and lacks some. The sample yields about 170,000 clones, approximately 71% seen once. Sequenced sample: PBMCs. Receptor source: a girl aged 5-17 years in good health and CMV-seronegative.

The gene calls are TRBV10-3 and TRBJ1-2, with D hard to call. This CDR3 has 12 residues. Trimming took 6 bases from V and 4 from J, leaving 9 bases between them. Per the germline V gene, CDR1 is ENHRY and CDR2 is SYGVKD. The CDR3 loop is CAIRTASYGYTF. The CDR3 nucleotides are TGTGCCATCAGAACAGCATCCTATGGCTACACCTTC.

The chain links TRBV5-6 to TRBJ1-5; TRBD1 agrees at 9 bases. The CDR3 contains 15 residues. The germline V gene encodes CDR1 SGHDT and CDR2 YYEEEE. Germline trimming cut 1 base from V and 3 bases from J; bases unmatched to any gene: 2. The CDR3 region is CASSLRDRDNQPQHF. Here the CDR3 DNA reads TGTGCCAGCAGCTTGAGGGACAGGGACAATCAGCCCCAGCATTTT.

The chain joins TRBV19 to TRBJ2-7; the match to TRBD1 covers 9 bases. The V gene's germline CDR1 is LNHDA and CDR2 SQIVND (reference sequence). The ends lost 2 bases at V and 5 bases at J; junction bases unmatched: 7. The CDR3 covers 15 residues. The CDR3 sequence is CASSIPGQGYNEQYF. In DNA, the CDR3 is TGTGCCAGTAGTATACCGGGACAGGGATATAACGAGCAGTACTTC.